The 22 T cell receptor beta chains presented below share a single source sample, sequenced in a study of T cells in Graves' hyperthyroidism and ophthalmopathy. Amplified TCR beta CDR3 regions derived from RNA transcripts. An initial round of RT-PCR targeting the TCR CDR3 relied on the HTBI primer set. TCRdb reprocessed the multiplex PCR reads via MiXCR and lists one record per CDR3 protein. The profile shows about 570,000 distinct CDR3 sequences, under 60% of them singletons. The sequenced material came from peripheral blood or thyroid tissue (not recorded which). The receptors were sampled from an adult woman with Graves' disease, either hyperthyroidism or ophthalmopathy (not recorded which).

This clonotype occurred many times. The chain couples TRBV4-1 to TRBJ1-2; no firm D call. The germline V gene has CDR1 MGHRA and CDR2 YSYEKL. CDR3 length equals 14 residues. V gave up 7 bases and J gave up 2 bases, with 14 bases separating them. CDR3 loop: CASNLLAMNYGYTF. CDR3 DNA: TGCGCCAGCAATTTGCTCGCCATGAACTATGGCTACACCTTC.

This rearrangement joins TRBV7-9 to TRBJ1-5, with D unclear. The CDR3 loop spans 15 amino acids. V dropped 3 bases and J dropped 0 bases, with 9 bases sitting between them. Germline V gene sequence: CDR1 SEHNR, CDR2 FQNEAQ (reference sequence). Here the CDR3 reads CASSFSVDSNQPQHF. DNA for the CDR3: TGTGCCAGCAGCTTTTCGGTGGATAGCAATCAGCCCCAGCATTTT.

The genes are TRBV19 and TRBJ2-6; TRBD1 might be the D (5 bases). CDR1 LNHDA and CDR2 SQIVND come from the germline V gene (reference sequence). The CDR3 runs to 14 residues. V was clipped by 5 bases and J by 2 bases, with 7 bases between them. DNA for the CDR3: TGTGCCAGTAGTGACAGCCCTGGGGCCAACGTCCTGACTTTC. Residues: CASSDSPGANVLTF.

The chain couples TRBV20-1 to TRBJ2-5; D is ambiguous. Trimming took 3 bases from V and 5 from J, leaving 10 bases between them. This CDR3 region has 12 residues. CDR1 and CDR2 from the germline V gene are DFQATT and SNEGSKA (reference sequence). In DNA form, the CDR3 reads TGCAGTGCTAGCAGCCTCGGGGAGACCCAGTACTTC. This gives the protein CSASSLGETQYF.

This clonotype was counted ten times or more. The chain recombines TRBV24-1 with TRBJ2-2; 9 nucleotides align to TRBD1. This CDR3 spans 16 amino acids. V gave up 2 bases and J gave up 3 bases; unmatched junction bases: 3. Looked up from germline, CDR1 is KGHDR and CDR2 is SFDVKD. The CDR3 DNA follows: TGTGCCACCAGTGATTCTCGGACAGGGGACACCGGGGAGCTGTTTTTT. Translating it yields CATSDSRTGDTGELFF.

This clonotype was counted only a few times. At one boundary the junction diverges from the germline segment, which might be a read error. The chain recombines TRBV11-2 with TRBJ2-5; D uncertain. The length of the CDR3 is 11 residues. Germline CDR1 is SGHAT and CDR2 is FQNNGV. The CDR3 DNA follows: TGTGCCAGCAGTGAATCGCACGTTACGGACTTC. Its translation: CASSESHVTDF.

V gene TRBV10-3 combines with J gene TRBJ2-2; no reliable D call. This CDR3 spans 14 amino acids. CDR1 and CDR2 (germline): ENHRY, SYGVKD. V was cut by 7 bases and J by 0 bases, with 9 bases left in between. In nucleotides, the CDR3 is TGTGCCATCATTGCGACCCCGAACACCGGGGAGCTGTTTTTT. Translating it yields CAIIATPNTGELFF.

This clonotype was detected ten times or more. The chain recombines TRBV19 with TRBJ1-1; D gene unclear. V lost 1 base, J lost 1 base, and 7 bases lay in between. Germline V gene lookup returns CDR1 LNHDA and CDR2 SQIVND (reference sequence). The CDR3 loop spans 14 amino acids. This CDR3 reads CASSIGRENTEAFF. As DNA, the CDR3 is TGTGCCAGTAGTATAGGAAGAGAGAACACTGAAGCTTTCTTT. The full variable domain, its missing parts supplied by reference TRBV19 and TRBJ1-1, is DGGITQSPKYLFRKEGQNVTLSCEQNLNHDAMYWYRQDPGQGLRLIYYSQIVNDFQKGDIAEGYSVSREKKESFPLTVTSAQKNPTAFYLCASSIGRENTEAFFGQGTRLTVV.

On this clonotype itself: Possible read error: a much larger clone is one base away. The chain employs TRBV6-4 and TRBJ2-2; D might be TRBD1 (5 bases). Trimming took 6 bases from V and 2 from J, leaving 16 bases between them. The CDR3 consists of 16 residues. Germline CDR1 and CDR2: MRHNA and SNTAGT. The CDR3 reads CASSSIWGPNTGELFF. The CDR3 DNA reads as TGTGCCAGCAGCTCCATCTGGGGCCCCAACACCGGGGAGCTGTTTTTT.

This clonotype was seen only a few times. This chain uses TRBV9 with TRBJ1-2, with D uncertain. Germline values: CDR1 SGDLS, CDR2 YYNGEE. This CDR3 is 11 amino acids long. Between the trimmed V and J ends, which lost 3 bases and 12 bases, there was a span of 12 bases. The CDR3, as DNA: TGTGCCAGCAGCGGATCCCGTGGTCACACCTTC. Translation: CASSGSRGHTF.

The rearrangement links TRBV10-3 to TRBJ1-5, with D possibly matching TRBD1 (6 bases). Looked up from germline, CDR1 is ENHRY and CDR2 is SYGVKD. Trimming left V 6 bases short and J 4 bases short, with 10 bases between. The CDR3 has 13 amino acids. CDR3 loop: CAISTGTNQPQHF. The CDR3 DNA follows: TGTGCCATCAGCACAGGGACGAATCAGCCCCAGCATTTT.

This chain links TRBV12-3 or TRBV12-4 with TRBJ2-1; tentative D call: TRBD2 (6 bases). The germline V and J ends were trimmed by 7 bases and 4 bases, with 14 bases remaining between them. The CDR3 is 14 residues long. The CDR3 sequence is CASIGDSTYNEQFF. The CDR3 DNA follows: TGTGCCAGCATAGGGGACTCAACTTACAATGAGCAGTTCTTC.

For the CDR3, the DNA is TGTGCCAGTAGTATTAGGGTTAGGTCGCCCCAGCATTTT. Translated: CASSIRVRSPQHF. The chain recombines TRBV19 with TRBJ1-5; D is undetermined. Germline loops: CDR1 LNHDA, CDR2 SQIVND (reference sequence). The CDR3 loop spans 13 amino acids. Trimming stripped 3 bases from V and 9 bases from J, with 12 bases between.

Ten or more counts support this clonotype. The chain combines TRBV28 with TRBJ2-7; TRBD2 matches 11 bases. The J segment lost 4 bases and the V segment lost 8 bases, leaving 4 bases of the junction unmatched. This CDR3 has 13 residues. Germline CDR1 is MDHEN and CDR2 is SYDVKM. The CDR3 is CASLLAGGYEQYF. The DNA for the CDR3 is TGTGCCAGCCTGCTAGCGGGAGGTTACGAGCAGTACTTC.

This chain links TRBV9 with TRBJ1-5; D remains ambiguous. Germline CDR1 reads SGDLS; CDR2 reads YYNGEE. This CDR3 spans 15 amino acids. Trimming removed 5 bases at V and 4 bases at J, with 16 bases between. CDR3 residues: CASRTTLSGNQPQHF. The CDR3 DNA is TGTGCCAGCAGAACGACACTTAGCGGGAATCAGCCCCAGCATTTT.

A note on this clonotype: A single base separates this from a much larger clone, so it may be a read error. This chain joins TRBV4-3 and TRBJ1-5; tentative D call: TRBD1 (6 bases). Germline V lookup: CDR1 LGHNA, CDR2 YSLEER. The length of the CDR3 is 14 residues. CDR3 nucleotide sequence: TGCGCCAGCATCCAACAGGGAAGAAATCAGCCCCAGCATTTT. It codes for CASIQQGRNQPQHF.

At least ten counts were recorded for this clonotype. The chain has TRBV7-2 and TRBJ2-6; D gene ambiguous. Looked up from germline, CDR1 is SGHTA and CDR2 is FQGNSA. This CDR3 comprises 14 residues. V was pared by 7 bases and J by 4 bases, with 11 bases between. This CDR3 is CASTPMEGANVLTF. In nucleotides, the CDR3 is TGTGCCAGCACCCCGATGGAGGGGGCCAACGTCCTGACTTTC.

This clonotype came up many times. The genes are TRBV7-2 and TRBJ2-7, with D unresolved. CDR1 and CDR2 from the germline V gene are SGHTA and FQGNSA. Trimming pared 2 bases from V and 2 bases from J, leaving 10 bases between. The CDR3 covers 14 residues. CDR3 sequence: CASSLSYPAYEQYF. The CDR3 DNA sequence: TGTGCCAGCAGCTTATCGTATCCAGCCTACGAGCAGTACTTC. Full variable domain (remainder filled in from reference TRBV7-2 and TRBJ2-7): GAGVSQSPSNKVTEKGKDVELRCDPISGHTALYWYRQSLGQGLEFLIYFQGNSAPDKSGLPSDRFSAERTGGSVSTLTIQRTQQEDSAVYLCASSLSYPAYEQYFGPGTRLTVT.

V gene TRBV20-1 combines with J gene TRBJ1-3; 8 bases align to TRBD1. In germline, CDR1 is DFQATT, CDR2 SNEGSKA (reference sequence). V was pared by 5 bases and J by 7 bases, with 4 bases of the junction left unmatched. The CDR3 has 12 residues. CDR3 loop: CSADRGMNTIYF. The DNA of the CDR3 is TGCAGTGCTGACAGGGGCATGAACACCATATATTTT.

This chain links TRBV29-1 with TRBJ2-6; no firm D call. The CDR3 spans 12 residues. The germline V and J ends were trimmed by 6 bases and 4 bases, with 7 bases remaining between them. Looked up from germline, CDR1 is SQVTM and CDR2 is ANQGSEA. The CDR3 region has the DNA TGCAGCGTCGCCACCGGGGCCAACGTCCTGACTTTC. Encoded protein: CSVATGANVLTF.

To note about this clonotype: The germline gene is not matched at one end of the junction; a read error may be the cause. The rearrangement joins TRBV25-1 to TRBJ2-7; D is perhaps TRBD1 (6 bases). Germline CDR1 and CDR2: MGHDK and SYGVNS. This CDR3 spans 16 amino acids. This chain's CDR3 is CAISGGWSGHSYEQYF. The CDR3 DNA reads TGTGCCATCAGTGGGGGTTGGTCGGGACACTCCTACGAGCAGTACTTC.

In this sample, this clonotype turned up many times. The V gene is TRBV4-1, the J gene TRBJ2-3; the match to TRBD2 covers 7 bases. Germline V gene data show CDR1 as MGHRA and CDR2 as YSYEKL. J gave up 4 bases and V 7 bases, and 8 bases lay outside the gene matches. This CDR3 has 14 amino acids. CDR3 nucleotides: TGCGCCAGCAACGCACTAGGGAGGGCAGATACGCAGTATTTT. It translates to CASNALGRADTQYF.